These 5 T cell receptor beta chains were sequenced from one sample in a study of blood T cell repertoires in COVID-19. The assay was immunoSEQ multiplex PCR, and TCRdb's table has in-frame clones only and misses some. The table records roughly 330,000 clones, 89% of them present only once. The sequenced sample was peripheral blood. These receptors originate from a man younger than 35 who had recovered from COVID-19.

The J gene is TRBJ1-1, the V gene TRBV6-2 or TRBV6-3; D uncertain. CDR1 MNHEY and CDR2 SVGEGT come from the germline V gene. The CDR3 extends over 13 amino acids. V lost 2 bases and J lost 1, with 5 bases in between. The CDR3 coding sequence is TGTGCCAGCAGTTACCGAGCGAACACTGAAGCTTTCTTT. This sequence encodes CASSYRANTEAFF.

The chain is built from TRBV2 and TRBJ1-5, with TRBD1 matching over 7 bases. This CDR3 region has 15 residues. CDR1 and CDR2 (germline): SNHLY, FYNNEI. The V and J ends lost 6 bases and 4 bases, in that order; junction bases with no gene match: 9. The CDR3 is CASSLYTGENQPQHF. The DNA of the CDR3 is TGTGCCAGCAGCCTATATACAGGGGAGAATCAGCCCCAGCATTTT.

J is TRBJ2-7 and V is TRBV18, with D possibly being TRBD2 (5 bases). V was trimmed by 2 bases and J by 0 bases, leaving 11 bases between them. Germline lookup yields CDR1 KGHSH and CDR2 LQKENI. The length of the CDR3 is 15 residues. This CDR3 is CASSPTSTVSYEQYF. The CDR3 DNA is TGTGCCAGCTCACCAACTAGTACAGTCTCCTACGAGCAGTACTTC.

The chain employs TRBV30 and TRBJ1-5; the D gene is possibly TRBD1 (5 bases). CDR1 is GTSNPN and CDR2 is SVGIG in the germline V gene (reference sequence). Trimming removed 4 bases from V and 5 bases from J, with 15 bases in between. This CDR3 has 14 residues. The CDR3 here is CAWTLGGRYQPQHF. The CDR3 DNA reads as TGTGCCTGGACCTTGGGGGGAAGGTATCAGCCCCAGCATTTT. Complete variable domain (other parts from reference TRBV30 and TRBJ1-5): SQTIHQWPATLVQPVGSPLSLECTVEGTSNPNLYWYRQAAGRGLQLLFYSVGIGQISSEVPQNLSASRPQDRQFILSSKKLLLSDSGFYLCAWTLGGRYQPQHFGDGTRLSIL.

The rearrangement joins TRBV18 to TRBJ2-3, with D perhaps matching TRBD1 (5 bases). This CDR3 is 16 amino acids long. Germline lookup yields CDR1 KGHSH and CDR2 LQKENI. V dropped 3 bases and J dropped 0 bases, with 13 bases sitting between them. CDR3 sequence: CASSPDSAASTDTQYF. The CDR3, as DNA: TGTGCCAGCTCACCCGACAGTGCTGCTAGCACAGATACGCAGTATTTT.